The 25 T cell receptor beta chains below come from one sample, sequenced in a study of cytomegalovirus exposure and HLA in healthy donors. This table comes from immunoSEQ multiplex PCR, and its TCRdb copy is limited to in-frame clones, with some not included. The sample consists of 120,000 to 150,000 clones, roughly 90% of them appearing once. The sample taken for sequencing was PBMCs. These receptors all come from a man aged 18 to 29 in good health and CMV-seropositive.

The chain carries TRBV4-1 and TRBJ2-7; TRBD2 aligns across 9 bases. The length of the CDR3 is 16 residues. V lost 0 bases to trimming and J lost 3 bases; unmatched junction nucleotides: 6. Germline values: CDR1 MGHRA, CDR2 YSYEKL. CDR3 bases: TGCGCCAGCAGCCAAGATCAAAGCGGGGGGATCTACGAGCAGTACTTC. It is translated as CASSQDQSGGIYEQYF.

The J gene is TRBJ2-1, the V gene TRBV7-3, with D possibly TRBD2 on 7 matching bases. This CDR3 has 15 amino acids. Germline V gene sequence: CDR1 SGHTA, CDR2 FQGTGA. Trimming cost V 5 bases and J 10 bases, with 21 bases left between them. The CDR3 bases are TGTGCCAGCAGCCCCACGGGGGGCCCTGTTAAAGAGCAGTTCTTC. Translated: CASSPTGGPVKEQFF.

The gene calls are TRBV9 and TRBJ2-3; D is unclear. CDR1 and CDR2 (germline): SGDLS, YYNGEE. Trimming pared 3 bases from V and 2 bases from J, leaving 13 bases between. The CDR3 totals 15 residues. For the CDR3, the DNA is TGTGCCAGCAGCGACCTCTATCTCCCCACAGATACGCAGTATTTT. It encodes CASSDLYLPTDTQYF. The full variable domain, completed using reference TRBV9 and TRBJ2-3, is DSGVTQTPKHLITATGQRVTLRCSPRSGDLSVYWYQQSLDQGLQFLIQYYNGEERAKGNILERFSAQQFPDLHSELNLSSLELGDSALYFCASSDLYLPTDTQYFGPGTRLTVL.

V usage is TRBV5-1 and J usage is TRBJ1-4, with 8 bases that match TRBD1. This CDR3 spans 19 amino acids. Germline V gene sequence: CDR1 SGHRS, CDR2 YFSETQ. Trimming at V came to 4 bases and at J to 7 bases, leaving 21 bases not matched to a gene. CDR3 bases: TGCGCCAGCAGCCCTTTACAGGGGGTAAAGATTGGTGCCGTTGAAAAACTGTTTTTT. Translated, it gives CASSPLQGVKIGAVEKLFF.

The chain is built from TRBV9 and TRBJ1-4, with a weak D call TRBD1 (6 bases). Trimming left V 4 bases short and J 7 bases short, with 17 bases between. The germline V gene has CDR1 SGDLS and CDR2 YYNGEE. This CDR3 comprises 15 residues. In nucleotides, the CDR3 is TGTGCCAGCAGCCCATCGACAGGTCCCCTTGAAAAACTGTTTTTT. It codes for CASSPSTGPLEKLFF.

The gene calls are TRBV18 and TRBJ1-3; possibly TRBD1 for D (6 bases). This CDR3 has 15 residues. Trimming took off 2 bases at V and 4 bases at J, with 12 bases between the two ends. Germline V gene data show CDR1 as KGHSH and CDR2 as LQKENI. The DNA for the CDR3 is TGTGCCAGCTCACCAATGGACAGACCGGGAAACACCATATATTTT. It codes for CASSPMDRPGNTIYF.

The V call is TRBV5-4, the J call TRBJ2-1, with 7 bases fitting TRBD2. This CDR3 comprises 16 residues. V shed 3 bases and J 5 bases; nucleotides not matched to a gene: 11. In germline, CDR1 is SGHNT, CDR2 YYREEE (reference sequence). CDR3 loop: CASSSAGRRVNNEQFF. The DNA for the CDR3 is TGTGCCAGCAGCTCCGCCGGGAGGCGGGTTAACAATGAGCAGTTCTTC. The whole variable domain, remainder taken from reference TRBV5-4 and TRBJ2-1, is ETGVTQSPTHLIKTRGQQVTLRCSSQSGHNTVSWYQQALGQGPQFIFQYYREEENGRGNFPPRFSGLQFPNYSSELNVNALELDDSALYLCASSSAGRRVNNEQFFGPGTRLTVL.

The genes are TRBV4-1 and TRBJ2-5; 12 bases match TRBD2. V shed 4 bases and J 1 base; nucleotides not matched to a gene: 4. The CDR3 consists of 16 residues. The V gene's germline CDR1 is MGHRA and CDR2 YSYEKL. The DNA of the CDR3 is TGCGCCAGCAGCCGTGGACTAGCGGGAACCCAAGAGACCCAGTACTTC. This encodes CASSRGLAGTQETQYF.

As concerns this clone: At the DNA level, this CDR3 is encoded by other sequences in the same sample as well. V usage is TRBV7-8 and J usage is TRBJ1-2; 7 bases align to TRBD1. J was trimmed by 0 bases and V by 1 base; bases with no gene match: 2. The germline V gene encodes CDR1 SGHVS and CDR2 FQNEAQ. This CDR3 contains 15 residues. CDR3 loop: CASSLEGQTNYGYTF. As DNA, the CDR3 is TGTGCCAGCAGCTTAGAGGGACAGACTAACTATGGCTACACCTTC.

The count of this clone is one. The chain couples TRBV6-1 to TRBJ2-5; a possible D gene is TRBD2 (6 bases). The CDR3 spans 16 residues. Trimming pared 6 bases from V and 4 bases from J, leaving 21 bases between. CDR1 and CDR2 (germline): MNHNS, SASEGT. The CDR3 sequence is CASREHSGKSPETQYF. The CDR3 region has the DNA TGTGCCAGCAGAGAACATAGCGGAAAGTCCCCAGAGACCCAGTACTTC.

This chain connects TRBV5-1 to TRBJ2-3, with TRBD2 matching over 10 bases. In germline, CDR1 is SGHRS, CDR2 YFSETQ. The trim removed 5 bases at V and 3 bases at J, leaving 12 bases unmatched. CDR3 length: 17 residues. The CDR3 sequence: CASRTFPSGRGTDTQYF. The CDR3 nucleotides read TGCGCCAGCAGGACCTTCCCTAGCGGGAGAGGTACAGATACGCAGTATTTT.

The CDR3 DNA is TGTGCCAGCAGTTTCAGGGGAGAAAGGGCTTTCTTT. It is translated as CASSFRGERAFF. This sequence joins TRBV6-6 and TRBJ1-1; tentative D call: TRBD1 (6 bases). The CDR3 is made up of 12 amino acids. V was cut by 4 bases and J by 11 bases, with 14 bases left in between. Germline CDR1 and CDR2: MNHNY and SVGAGI (reference sequence).

J is TRBJ1-2 and V is TRBV6-6, with 7 bases aligning to TRBD1. CDR1 MNHNY and CDR2 SVGAGI come from the germline V gene (reference sequence). Unmatched junction bases numbered 4, after V lost 7 bases and J lost 2 bases. The CDR3 is made up of 13 amino acids. Here the CDR3 reads CASKGALNYGYTF. CDR3 bases: TGTGCCAGCAAGGGGGCTTTGAACTATGGCTACACCTTC.

The gene calls are TRBV6-6 and TRBJ1-1; D may be TRBD1 (5 bases). With 3 bases removed from V and 10 bases from J, the gap between germline ends came to 9 bases. The CDR3 contains 11 residues. In germline, CDR1 is MNHNY, CDR2 SVGAGI (reference sequence). The CDR3 here is CASSYTGGAFF. DNA of the CDR3: TGTGCCAGCAGTTATACCGGGGGAGCTTTCTTT.

This chain joins TRBV11-3 and TRBJ2-2; D possibly corresponds to TRBD2 (5 bases). Looked up from germline, CDR1 is SGHNT and CDR2 is YENEEA. The CDR3 covers 18 residues. V dropped 0 bases and J dropped 3 bases, with 17 bases sitting between them. As DNA, the CDR3 is TGTGCCAGCAGCTTAGATCGATATCTGTTCGGGGACACCGGGGAGCTGTTTTTT. Its protein is CASSLDRYLFGDTGELFF.

The chain joins TRBV4-2 to TRBJ2-5, with D tentatively TRBD1 (5 bases). From germline, CDR1 is LGHNA and CDR2 YNFKEQ. V gave up 5 bases and J gave up 4 bases, with 14 bases separating them. CDR3 length equals 14 residues. The CDR3 nucleotides read TGTGCCAGCAGCGTTAAAAGGGGCGGAGAGACCCAGTACTTC. It yields the protein CASSVKRGGETQYF.

In DNA form, the CDR3 reads TGCAGCGTTGAGGGCAGGGGGGCCACTAACTATGGCTACACCTTC. As protein: CSVEGRGATNYGYTF. This chain links TRBV29-1 with TRBJ1-2; 7 bases fit TRBD1. The V and J ends lost 3 bases and 0 bases, in that order; junction bases with no gene match: 7. Germline lookup yields CDR1 SQVTM and CDR2 ANQGSEA. This CDR3 is built from 15 residues.

The rearrangement links TRBV21-1 to TRBJ1-1; the listed D gene, TRBD1, was not tested against the DNA. TRBV21-1 is deemed a pseudogene. The CDR3 extends over 13 amino acids. The CDR3 protein is CASSPVVGQKAFF. For the CDR3, the DNA is TGTGCCAGCAGCCCGGTGGTGGGACAGAAAGCTTTCTTT.

The J gene is TRBJ2-7, the V gene TRBV15; D may be TRBD1 (5 bases). Germline CDR1 is LNHNV and CDR2 is YYDKDF (reference sequence). Trimming removed 0 bases at V and 5 bases at J, with 14 bases between. The length of the CDR3 is 15 residues. CDR3 DNA: TGTGCCACCAGCAGAGATCGGCAGGGCGCAAACGAGCAGTACTTC. Its translation is CATSRDRQGANEQYF.

The chain has TRBV4-1 and TRBJ2-1; TRBD2 aligns across 13 bases. The germline CDR1 and CDR2 sequences are MGHRA and YSYEKL. The trim removed 5 bases at V and 8 bases at J, leaving 9 bases unmatched. This CDR3 region has 16 residues. CDR3 loop: CASSSTGLAGKDEQFF. The CDR3 DNA reads as TGCGCCAGCAGCTCCACGGGACTAGCGGGAAAGGATGAGCAGTTCTTC.

The rearrangement links TRBV30 to TRBJ2-2; 8 bases agree with TRBD2. The CDR3 runs to 15 residues. Germline V gene sequence: CDR1 GTSNPN, CDR2 SVGIG (reference sequence). The V and J ends lost 2 bases and 8 bases, in that order; junction bases with no gene match: 10. CDR3 bases: TGTGCCTGGAGTCCCGTAGCGGGGTGGCGGGGGGAGCTGTTTTTT. It specifies CAWSPVAGWRGELFF.

This clone came up once. The genes are TRBV27 and TRBJ2-6, with 9 bases matching TRBD1. This CDR3 has 17 amino acids. Germline V CDR1 and CDR2: MNHEY, SMNVEV (reference sequence). Losses at the gene ends were 6 bases for V and 0 bases for J; bases not matched to a gene: 6. The CDR3 protein is CASSRTGDFSGANVLTF. The CDR3 DNA reads TGTGCCAGCAGCCGGACAGGGGATTTCTCTGGGGCCAACGTCCTGACTTTC.

The sample holds a few counts of this clone. This sequence joins TRBV14 and TRBJ1-1, with D unclear. Trimming took 1 base from V and 1 from J, leaving 7 bases between them. The CDR3 covers 14 residues. Per germline, CDR1 SGHDN and CDR2 FVKESK. The DNA for the CDR3 is TGTGCCAGCAGCCAAGTAAGCGGGAACACTGAAGCTTTCTTT. Translated: CASSQVSGNTEAFF.

The chain links TRBV6-1 to TRBJ2-2, with D perhaps TRBD2 (5 bases). The CDR3 has 13 amino acids. The ends were cut back, 8 bases at V and 6 bases at J, with 13 bases in the middle. The germline CDR1 and CDR2 sequences are MNHNS and SASEGT. CDR3 nucleotide sequence: TGTGCCAGCCGCCGGGAAAGGGCCGGGGAGCTGTTTTTT. This encodes CASRRERAGELFF.

The rearrangement uses TRBV28 and TRBJ1-2; D gene ambiguous. Germline assignment: CDR1 MDHEN and CDR2 SYDVKM. The CDR3 totals 14 residues. The V end was cut by 2 bases, the J end by 1 base, with 8 bases between. As DNA, the CDR3 is TGTGCCAGCAGTTTACAGGTTCTTAACTATGGCTACACCTTC. This codes for CASSLQVLNYGYTF.